This T cell receptor (beta chain) originates from a study of T cells in Graves' hyperthyroidism and ophthalmopathy. Amplified TCR beta CDR3 regions derived from RNA transcripts. The HTBI primer set was used in a first-round RT-PCR of the TCR CDR3. MiXCR was run by TCRdb on the multiplex PCR reads, yielding one entry per CDR3 protein. The sample has hundreds of thousands of distinct CDR3 sequences, roughly 32% seen once. The junction had 4 bases not matched to a gene; V was cut back by 3 bases and J by 1 base. Germline V gives CDR1 SQVTM, CDR2 ANQGSEA. The CDR3 loop spans 14 amino acids. The TCR comes from a woman aged 40 to 49 with Graves' hyperthyroidism. Sequences were obtained from blood. The V call is TRBV29-1, the J call TRBJ2-3, with 7 bases aligning to TRBD2. CDR3 DNA: TGCAGCGTTGATGGGGGGGGACGCACAGATACGCAGTATTTT. Amino acid sequence: CSVDGGGRTDTQYF.